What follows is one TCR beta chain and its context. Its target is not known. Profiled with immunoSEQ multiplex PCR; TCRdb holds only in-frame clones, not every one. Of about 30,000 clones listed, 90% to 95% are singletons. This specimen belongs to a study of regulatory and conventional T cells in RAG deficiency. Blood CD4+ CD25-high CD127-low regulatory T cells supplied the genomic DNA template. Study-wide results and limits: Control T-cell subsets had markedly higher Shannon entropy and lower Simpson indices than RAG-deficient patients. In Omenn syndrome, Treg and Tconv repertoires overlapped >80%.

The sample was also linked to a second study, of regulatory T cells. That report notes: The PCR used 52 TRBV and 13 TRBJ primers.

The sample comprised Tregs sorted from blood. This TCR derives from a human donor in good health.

The CDR3 reads CASSYRATQYF. DNA for the CDR3: TGTGCCAGCAGTTACCGAGCCACCCAGTACTTC. This sequence joins TRBV6-6 and TRBJ2-5; D gene unclear. The CDR3 has 11 residues. Germline V gene lookup returns CDR1 MNHNY and CDR2 SVGAGI (reference sequence). Trimming cost V 2 bases and J 8 bases, with 6 bases left between them.